This is a list of T cell receptor beta chains from one sample in a study of blood T cell repertoires in COVID-19. Some clones are missing from TCRdb's copy, which holds only in-frame ones; the method was immunoSEQ multiplex PCR. Among approximately 28,000 clones listed, roughly 70% were seen once. The sample consisted of peripheral blood. The receptors were gathered from a man between 60 and 70 years old with active or convalescent COVID-19. Each CDR3 is given with its conserved first and last residue. The D gene is left open where the match is weak. A row's size may be missing; if present it is once, few, many or a size class.

>-|TRBJ1-3|TRBV9|few
TGTGCCAGCAGCGTCCGGGACACTATAAACACCATATATTTT
CASSVRDTINTIYF
>TRBD1|TRBJ2-7|TRBV6-5|-
TGTGCCAGCAGTTACCCCGACAGGGGGCTTTCCTACGAGCAGTACTTC
CASSYPDRGLSYEQYF
>TRBD2|TRBJ2-7|TRBV4-2|few
TGTGCCAGCAGTCGAGACATGACTAGCGGGTACGAGCAGTACTTC
CASSRDMTSGYEQYF
>TRBD2|TRBJ2-1|TRBV29-1|-
TGCAGCGTTTCCGGGGGGGTGGACAATGAGCAGTTCTTC
CSVSGGVDNEQFF
>TRBD1|TRBJ2-2|TRBV6-5|-
TGTGCCAGCGGTCTCGGCAGGGGGTTCTCCAGGGAGCTGTTTTTT
CASGLGRGFSRELFF
>TRBD1|TRBJ2-1|TRBV12-5|-
TGTGCTAGTGGTTTGTCGAACAGGGGGACAGATGAGCAGTTCTTC
CASGLSNRGTDEQFF
>-|TRBJ1-5|TRBV19|-
TGTGCCAGTAGTATAGCTGGTGTTAGCGGCAATCAGCCCCAGCATTTT
CASSIAGVSGNQPQHF
>-|TRBJ2-5|TRBV5-1|-
TGCGCCAGCAGCTCTGGCGTGGGGGGAGGAGAGACCCAGTACTTC
CASSSGVGGGETQYF
>TRBD1|TRBJ1-3|TRBV7-6|few
TGTGCCAGCAGCTTAGTTGGCAGGGGGCTTATCGGAAACACCATATATTTT
CASSLVGRGLIGNTIYF
>TRBD1|TRBJ1-1|TRBV7-3|-
TGTGCCAGCAGCTTAACAGGGACAGCCACTGAAGCTTTCTTT
CASSLTGTATEAFF
>TRBD2|TRBJ2-1|TRBV27|-
TGTGCCAGCAGTTCGACTAGCGGGAGGGGGATTGCAGAGCAGTTCTTC
CASSSTSGRGIAEQFF
>TRBD2|TRBJ2-3|TRBV29-1|-
TGCAGCGAAACGACTAGCGGGTCTAGCACAGATACGCAGTATTTT
CSETTSGSSTDTQYF
>-|TRBJ1-1|TRBV3-1/TRBV3-2|-
TGTGCCAGCAGCCAAGAGGGCGCTACTGAAGCTTTCTTT
CASSQEGATEAFF
>-|TRBJ1-3|TRBV6-5|-
TGTGCCACACAGAGCTCTGGAAACACCATATATTTT
CATQSSGNTIYF
>TRBD1|TRBJ1-1|TRBV5-4|-
TGTGCCAGCAGCCGAGAAGGGGGCCGAATGAACACTGAAGCTTTCTTT
CASSREGGRMNTEAFF
>TRBD2|TRBJ2-3|TRBV3-1/TRBV3-2|-
TGTGCCAGCAGCCATCTAGCGGGAGGCACAGATACGCAGTATTTT
CASSHLAGGTDTQYF
>TRBD1|TRBJ1-3|TRBV3-1/TRBV3-2|-
TGTGCCAGCAGCCAAGGGGACAGGCCTGGACGCTCTGGAAACACCATATATTTT
CASSQGDRPGRSGNTIYF
>TRBD1|TRBJ1-2|TRBV7-9|once
TGTGCCAGCAGCTTAGAGGTGACAGGGGCTGACTATGGCTACACCTTC
CASSLEVTGADYGYTF
>-|TRBJ1-2|TRBV2|few
TGTGCCAGCAGAAAAGATCCTTCAGGTGGCTACACCTTC
CASRKDPSGGYTF
>-|TRBJ2-6|TRBV29-1|-
TGCAGCGTTGTCCTCCCTCTTACAGTCTCTGGGGCCAACGTCCTGACTTTC
CSVVLPLTVSGANVLTF
>TRBD2|TRBJ2-1|TRBV7-9|few
TGTGCCAGCAGCTTTAGCGGGAGCTACAATGAGCAGTTCTTC
CASSFSGSYNEQFF
>TRBD1|TRBJ2-5|TRBV3-1/TRBV3-2|-
TGTGCCAGCAGACTAACGGGACAGTCAGTGACCCAGTACTTC
CASRLTGQSVTQYF
>-|TRBJ2-7|TRBV27|-
TGTGCCAGCAGTTTAGATCGGGGACTCGGCTCCTACGAGCAGTACTTC
CASSLDRGLGSYEQYF
>TRBD1|TRBJ2-2|TRBV5-8|-
TGTGCCAGCAGCCTTCCCGGACAGGGCACGGCCGGGGAGCTGTTTTTT
CASSLPGQGTAGELFF
>TRBD1|TRBJ1-6|TRBV3-1/TRBV3-2|few
TGTGCCAGCAGCCCCGGGACAGGGGGGTATAATTCACCCCTCCACTTT
CASSPGTGGYNSPLHF
>TRBD1|TRBJ1-1|TRBV7-2|-
TGTGCCAGCAGCGTGGGGACAGTCGGCAGGGAAGCTTTCTTT
CASSVGTVGREAFF
>-|TRBJ1-5|TRBV21-1|-
TGTGCCAGCAGGGCCCGCAATCAGCCCCAGCATTTT
CASRARNQPQHF
>-|TRBJ1-1|TRBV10-3|-
TGTGCCATCAGTGAGTTAATGGGGCGGTCCACTGAAGCTTTCTTT
CAISELMGRSTEAFF
>-|TRBJ2-3|TRBV18|-
TGTGCCAGCTCACCATTCTCGTCAGATACGCAGTATTTT
CASSPFSSDTQYF
>-|TRBJ1-1|TRBV7-9|once
TGTGCCAGCAGCTTAGGGAGCCAGGGGAACACTGAAGCTTTCTTT
CASSLGSQGNTEAFF
>TRBD2|TRBJ2-1|TRBV7-6|-
TGTGCCAGCAGCTTTACTCGACCGGGAGGACTAGCGGGGTTCTACAATGAGCAGTTCTTC
CASSFTRPGGLAGFYNEQFF
>TRBD1|TRBJ2-3|TRBV7-3|-
TGTGCCAGCAGTTCGGGACAGGGGATAACAGATACGCAGTATTTT
CASSSGQGITDTQYF
>-|TRBJ1-1|TRBV5-1|-
TGCGCCAGCAGCTCACAGATGAACACTGAAGCTTTCTTT
CASSSQMNTEAFF
>-|TRBJ1-1|TRBV10-3|-
TGTGCCATCAAACGGGATGACACTGAAGCTTTCTTT
CAIKRDDTEAFF
>-|TRBJ1-2|TRBV7-9|-
TGTGCCAGCAGCTCATTCCCCTCCAGGGGCTATGGCTACACCTTC
CASSSFPSRGYGYTF
>TRBD1|TRBJ2-4|TRBV29-1|-
TGCAGCGTTGGAGGACAGGGAAAAAACATTCAGTACTTC
CSVGGQGKNIQYF
>TRBD1|TRBJ2-2|TRBV9|-
TGTGCCAGCAGCTCCCGGCCCACAGGGGTAACCGGGGAGCTGTTTTTT
CASSSRPTGVTGELFF
>-|TRBJ2-7|TRBV20-1|few
TGCAGTGCTAGTGATCCAGGGACCTACGAGCAGTACTTC
CSASDPGTYEQYF
>TRBD1|TRBJ1-2|TRBV3-1/TRBV3-2|medium-sized
TGTGCCAGCAGCCAAGATGGGGACAGGGGTTCCTATGGCTACACCTTC
CASSQDGDRGSYGYTF
>-|TRBJ1-1|TRBV29-1|-
TGCAGCGTTGCCCTTATGAACACTGAAGCTTTCTTT
CSVALMNTEAFF
>TRBD1|TRBJ1-2|TRBV6-5|-
TGTGCCAGCAGTTACCAGGGGGCAATTGGCTACACCTTC
CASSYQGAIGYTF
>-|TRBJ1-2|TRBV4-1|-
TGCGCCAGCAGCCAAGATGGAGGGGCGGGTGGCTACACCTTC
CASSQDGGAGGYTF
>TRBD1|TRBJ1-5|TRBV4-1|-
TGCGCCAGCAGCCAACCTCGGACAGGGAGCAATCAGCCCCAGCATTTT
CASSQPRTGSNQPQHF
>TRBD2|TRBJ2-1|TRBV5-1|-
TGCGCCAGCAGCCTGCGGGCTAGCGGGAGGGACAATGAGCAGTTCTTC
CASSLRASGRDNEQFF
>-|TRBJ2-1|TRBV13|-
TGTGCCAGCAGCCAAGGTAGGGGCCCGAGCTCCTACAATGAGCAGTTCTTC
CASSQGRGPSSYNEQFF
>TRBD1|TRBJ1-2|TRBV25-1|once
TGTGCCAGCAGTGAGCAGGGGGCGAGCTATGGCTACACCTTC
CASSEQGASYGYTF
>TRBD2|TRBJ2-1|TRBV9|few
TGTGCCAGCAGCGTAGTCCCTAGCGGGAGAATAGGCAATGAGCAGTTCTTC
CASSVVPSGRIGNEQFF
>-|TRBJ2-2|TRBV19|-
TGTGCCAGTAGTCCTTGGACAGTGAACACCGGGGAGCTGTTTTTT
CASSPWTVNTGELFF
>-|TRBJ1-1|TRBV19|-
TGTGCCAGTAGTATGGTTGGGGGCTTCACTGAAGCTTTCTTT
CASSMVGGFTEAFF
>-|TRBJ1-6|TRBV18|-
TGTGCCAGCTCACCACATCAGGGTGAGAATTCACCCCTCCACTTT
CASSPHQGENSPLHF
>TRBD1|TRBJ1-6|TRBV19|medium-sized
TGTGCCAGCACAGGGGGTACAGGCTCCTATAATTCACCCCTCCACTTT
CASTGGTGSYNSPLHF
>TRBD2|TRBJ2-1|TRBV5-1|-
TGCGCCAGCAGCCTCGCAACGGGACTAGCGGGATACAATGAGCAGTTCTTC
CASSLATGLAGYNEQFF
>-|TRBJ1-3|TRBV6-4|few
TGTGCCAGCAGTGGACAGGCCCGCTCTGGAAACACCATATATTTT
CASSGQARSGNTIYF
>-|TRBJ1-2|TRBV6-1|-
TGTGCCAGCAGTGAAACGAGAGGGTATGGCTACACCTTC
CASSETRGYGYTF
>-|TRBJ1-1|TRBV18|-
TGTGCCAGCTCACCGGTCCTCCAGGGCACTGAAGCTTTCTTT
CASSPVLQGTEAFF